This section outlines one TCR beta chain sequence together with its context. Other DNA variants within this sample encode the same CDR3. Data came from immunoSEQ multiplex PCR; TCRdb stores just in-frame clones and leaves some out. The sample holds 100,000 to 150,000 clones, 75% to 90% seen once. Looked up from germline, CDR1 is MDHEN and CDR2 is SYDVKM. The CDR3 sequence is 12 residues long. Trimming left V 8 bases short and J 5 bases short, with 12 bases between. The data are from a study of blood T cell repertoires in COVID-19. Study summary: Sources were T cells, B-cell-depleted T cells, or PBMCs; the material itself was cDNA or gDNA.

This rearrangement joins TRBV28 to TRBJ1-2; D uncertain. The source is an elderly woman with COVID-19, enrolled during active disease. The sample was peripheral blood. The CDR3 DNA reads as TGTGCCAGCCGGCAGGCCACGTATGGCTACACCTTC. Its protein product is CASRQATYGYTF.